The 16 T cell receptor delta chains presented below share a single source sample, sequenced in a study of gamma-delta T cells after stem cell transplantation. TCRdb re-analyzed the RT-PCR reads via CATT. The data show just under 2,500 delta-chain clones, approximately 22% seen once. Sequenced: gamma-delta T cells. These receptor sequences come from a human donor. It is not recorded whose cells these are; they may come from a transplant donor.

This clone appeared a few times. The sample carries other DNA sequences with the same CDR3. For the J gene the call is TRDJ1; the V gene lacks a call; the table's TRDD3 call for D was not verified on the DNA. The CDR3 is 16 residues long. CDR3 region: CACDILGDRTADKLIF. CDR3 DNA: TGTGCCTGTGACATACTGGGGGATAGGACCGCCGATAAACTCATCTTT.

No J gene was called, and the V gene is TRDV2. The CDR3 sequence is 12 residues long. Germline loops: CDR1 GEAIGNYY, CDR2 EKD. The CDR3 coding sequence is TGTGCCTGTGGCACCAAAGGGGGAAAGCTCATCTTT. Protein sequence: CACGTKGGKLIF.

To note about this clone: This may be a read error, as it is one base from a much larger clone. This sequence joins TRDV1 and TRDJ2; 9 bases map to TRDD3. Germline matching of the DNA provided the J gene here, since TCRdb leaves it blank. J gave up 1 base and V 2 bases, and 23 bases lay outside the gene matches. Per germline, CDR1 TSWWSYY and CDR2 QGS. The CDR3 covers 23 residues. CDR3 amino acids: CALGEDDRLTSRSWGILTAQLFF. The CDR3 DNA sequence: TGTGCTCTTGGGGAAGACGATCGCCTTACTAGTAGGAGCTGGGGGATTTTGACAGCACAACTCTTCTTT.

This clone is deemed large. This sample also contains other DNA sequences that code for the same CDR3. The chain recombines TRDV2 with TRDJ3; TRDD3 matches 7 bases. CDR1 and CDR2 (germline): GEAIGNYY, EKD. CDR3 size: 17 residues. Trimming cost V 0 bases and J 4 bases; bases outside gene matches: 5. CDR3 coding DNA: TGTGCCTGTGACACCGTACTGGGGTCGTGGGACACCCGACAGATGTTTTTC. It yields the protein CACDTVLGSWDTRQMFF.

The table lists this clone with a few counts. The junction departs from germline at one end; a sequencing error may be responsible. The J gene is TRDJ1, the V gene TRDV1; 7 nucleotides align to TRDD3. Germline V gene lookup returns CDR1 TSWWSYY and CDR2 QGS. The CDR3 covers 19 residues. CDR3 sequence reads: CALGEPTDWGAIYTDKLTF. The DNA for the CDR3 is TGTGCTCTTGGGGAACCTACGGACTGGGGAGCGATCTACACCGATAAACTCACCTTT.

By sample share, this clone is medium-sized. The chain is built from TRDV3 and TRDJ1, with a weak D call TRDD3 (5 bases). V was trimmed by 0 bases and J by 4 bases, leaving 9 bases between them. Germline V gene data show CDR1 as TVYSNPD and CDR2 as GDNSRS (reference sequence). The CDR3 length is 12 residues. This CDR3 is CAFSGDFDKLIF. The CDR3 nucleotides are TGTGCCTTTAGCGGGGACTTCGATAAACTCATCTTT.

This clone appeared a few times. The chain links TRDV1 to TRDJ3; 10 bases map to TRDD3. There are 26 residues in the CDR3. V shed 2 bases, J shed 0 bases, and the junction held 25 bases outside the gene matches. Germline V CDR1 and CDR2: TSWWSYY, QGS. CDR3 residues: CALGEYFGTIPTRWGISSWDTRQMFF. In nucleotides, the CDR3 is TGTGCTCTTGGGGAATACTTCGGTACCATTCCTACGCGCTGGGGGATAAGCTCCTGGGACACCCGACAGATGTTTTTC.

In its sample, this clone was seen a few times. The V call is TRDV1, the J call TRDJ1, with D possibly being TRDD2 (6 bases). Trimming pared 0 bases from V and 2 bases from J, leaving 19 bases between. The CDR3 length is 18 residues. Germline V gives CDR1 TSWWSYY, CDR2 QGS. The CDR3 sequence: CALGELSYPRPCTDKLIF. DNA of the CDR3: TGTGCTCTTGGGGAACTCTCCTACCCCCGCCCGTGTACCGATAAACTCATCTTT.

This clone showed up just once. The J gene was recorded as TRDJ3; no V gene was called; the table's D call, TRDD3, was not checked against the DNA. CDR3 size: 20 residues. The CDR3 region is CACDTASTWVDSCDTRQMFF. The CDR3 nucleotides are TGTGCCTGTGACACCGCGTCGACCTGGGTGGACTCCTGTGACACCCGCCAGATGTTTTTC.

This rearrangement joins TRDV1 to TRDJ1; 12 bases align to TRDD3. V lost 1 base, J lost 0 bases, and 12 bases stayed unmatched. Germline V gene lookup returns CDR1 TSWWSYY and CDR2 QGS. The length of the CDR3 is 20 residues. The CDR3 region is CALGEPGGYAVITYTDKLIF. Here the CDR3 DNA reads TGTGCTCTTGGGGAACCTGGGGGATACGCGGTCATTACGTACACCGATAAACTCATCTTT.

This clone was found a few times. One junction end does not reproduce the germline sequence, and a read error may be involved. This sequence joins TRDV2 and TRDJ3, with D tentatively TRDD3 (5 bases). The CDR3 spans 18 residues. Germline CDR1 GEAIGNYY, CDR2 EKD. The CDR3 region is CACGTAGGDSWDTRQMFF. In nucleotides, the CDR3 is TGTGCCTGTGGCACCGCGGGTGGGGACTCCTGGGACACCCGACAGATGTTTTTC.

This chain joins TRDV1 and TRDJ1; the D call may be TRDD2 or TRDD3 (5 bases each). This CDR3 comprises 21 residues. The germline CDR1 and CDR2 sequences are TSWWSYY and QGS. V gave up 0 bases and J gave up 7 bases, with 33 bases separating them. CDR3 amino acids: CALGELSGLPLPLKRGLKLIF. CDR3 in DNA: TGTGCTCTTGGGGAACTTAGCGGGCTTCCACTGCCGCTGAAAAGGGGGCTTAAACTCATCTTT.

The rearrangement uses TRDV3 and TRDJ1, with D possibly being TRDD3 (6 bases). TCRdb records no J gene; here it was assigned by comparing the DNA to germline. The germline V and J ends were trimmed by 4 bases and 0 bases, with 21 bases remaining between them. This CDR3 comprises 16 residues. Germline CDR1 is TVYSNPD and CDR2 is GDNSRS (reference sequence). The CDR3 region is CACKGGTPSYTDKLIF. CDR3 in DNA: TGTGCCTGTAAAGGGGGGACCCCCTCTTACACCGATAAACTCATCTTT.

This clone was seen a handful of times. The DNA of the CDR3 is TGTGCTCTTGGGGAACTACGCGTCTGCCCGGGGGAACCTTTGACAGCACAACTCTTCTTT. Encoded protein: CALGELRVCPGEPLTAQLFF. V usage is TRDV1 and J usage is TRDJ2; possible D gene TRDD3, 6 bases. Trimming cost V 0 bases and J 0 bases, with 20 bases left between them. The CDR3 has 20 residues. CDR1 TSWWSYY and CDR2 QGS come from the germline V gene.

Comment on this clone: A read error may account for a junction end that differs from germline. Other nucleotide sequences in the sample specify the same CDR3. The chain employs TRDV2 and TRDJ3, with TRDD3 identical over 13 bases. The CDR3 length is 19 residues. Per the germline V gene, CDR1 is GEAIGNYY and CDR2 is EKD. The CDR3 is CACDAVLGDTRWDTRQMFF. CDR3 coding DNA: TGTGCCTGTGACGCCGTACTGGGGGATACGCGATGGGACACCCGACAGATGTTCTTC.

In its sample, this clone was seen once. The chain couples TRDV2 to TRDJ1; 7 bases align to TRDD3. No J segment appears in TCRdb, so it was assigned here by matching the sequence to germline. Germline trimming cut 0 bases from V and 2 bases from J; bases unmatched to any gene: 8. The germline gives CDR1 GEAIGNYY, CDR2 EKD. This CDR3 is built from 16 residues. The CDR3 loop reads CACDTGVAGGTDKLIF. CDR3 in DNA: TGTGCCTGTGACACCGGTGTAGCTGGGGGGACCGATAAACTCATCTTT.